What follows are 24 T cell receptor beta chains derived from one specimen sequenced in a study of identical twins. In TCRdb, the 5' RACE reads were re-called with MiXCR into one record per CDR3 protein. This sample carries about 890,000 distinct CDR3 sequences, around an eighth of them seen once, and the ten largest clones take under 2%. This sample also belongs to another study, concerning yellow fever vaccine responses in identical twins.

Sequencing was carried out using PBMCs. The origin of the receptors is a woman under 30 in good health.

This clonotype was recorded a few times. The genes are TRBV7-9 and TRBJ2-7; maybe TRBD1 (5 bases). V gave up 0 bases and J gave up 4 bases, with 19 bases separating them. CDR1 is SEHNR and CDR2 is FQNEAQ in the germline V gene (reference sequence). The CDR3 spans 17 residues. CDR3 region: CASSLAPQQGRRYEQYF. DNA for the CDR3: TGTGCCAGCAGCTTAGCGCCCCAGCAGGGTAGGCGGTACGAGCAGTACTTC.

This clonotype came up many times. The rearrangement joins TRBV5-6 to TRBJ2-1, with D possibly matching TRBD1 (6 bases). The CDR3 loop spans 15 amino acids. The V end was cut by 5 bases, the J end by 7 bases, with 19 bases between. The germline gives CDR1 SGHDT, CDR2 YYEEEE. The CDR3 loop is CASSLGPTGWNEQFF. The CDR3 region has the DNA TGTGCCAGCAGTCTTGGACCAACAGGGTGGAATGAGCAGTTCTTC.

V is TRBV10-2 and J is TRBJ1-3, with a tentative D call TRBD1 (5 bases). CDR1 is WSHSY and CDR2 is SAAADI in the germline V gene. Trimming removed 7 bases at V and 0 bases at J, with 10 bases between. There are 14 residues in the CDR3. The CDR3 here is CASTWRGSGNTIYF. The CDR3 DNA follows: TGCGCCAGCACATGGAGGGGCTCTGGAAACACCATATATTTT.

This clonotype has just a few counts. This rearrangement joins TRBV4-2 to TRBJ2-7; the D is unclear. CDR3 length: 13 amino acids. Germline CDR1 LGHNA, CDR2 YNFKEQ. V lost 0 bases to trimming and J lost 2 bases, with 5 bases between them. The CDR3 loop is CASSQEWTYEQYF. The CDR3 region has the DNA TGTGCCAGCAGCCAAGAGTGGACCTACGAGCAGTACTTC.

The genes are TRBV6-1 and TRBJ2-2; D is perhaps TRBD1 or TRBD2 (6 bases each). V was pared by 6 bases and J by 6 bases, with 14 bases between. The CDR3 totals 14 residues. Germline V CDR1 and CDR2: MNHNS, SASEGT. The CDR3 DNA follows: TGTGCCAGCAGCCCCCAACGGGGGCCCGGGGAGCTGTTTTTT. It encodes CASSPQRGPGELFF.

The sample holds a few counts of this clonotype. This chain uses TRBV7-9 with TRBJ2-2; D perhaps matches TRBD1 (5 bases). This CDR3 spans 15 amino acids. The V gene's germline CDR1 is SEHNR and CDR2 FQNEAQ (reference sequence). Trimming left V 5 bases short and J 2 bases short, with 12 bases between. The DNA for the CDR3 is TGTGCCAGCAGCCCGGGCAGGGATAACACCGGGGAGCTGTTTTTT. As protein: CASSPGRDNTGELFF.

The chain joins TRBV27 to TRBJ1-4; D perhaps matches TRBD1 (6 bases). V lost 7 bases, J lost 5 bases, and 17 bases lay in between. The CDR3 spans 15 residues. Per the germline V gene, CDR1 is MNHEY and CDR2 is SMNVEV (reference sequence). The CDR3 bases are TGTGCCAGCAAGAGTTGGGGGGCACAGAATGAAAAACTGTTTTTT. As protein: CASKSWGAQNEKLFF.

The V gene is TRBV2, the J gene TRBJ1-4; D is uncertain. Between the trimmed V and J ends, which lost 7 bases and 8 bases, there was a span of 14 bases. Germline V CDR1 and CDR2: SNHLY, FYNNEI. The CDR3 runs to 13 residues. CDR3 bases: TGTGCCAGCATACCTGCTTGGGAGGAAAAACTGTTTTTT. It is translated as CASIPAWEEKLFF.

This clonotype was observed a few times. The V and J genes are TRBV6-5 and TRBJ2-7; 9 bases are a match to TRBD2. The CDR3 is 16 residues long. Per the germline V gene, CDR1 is MNHEY and CDR2 is SVGAGI. V gave up 0 bases and J gave up 3 bases; unmatched junction bases: 6. CDR3 sequence: CASSYSLLAGDYEQYF. The CDR3 DNA reads as TGTGCCAGCAGTTACTCGTTATTAGCGGGAGACTACGAGCAGTACTTC.

Many counts were recorded for this clonotype. The rearrangement links TRBV4-1 to TRBJ2-1, with TRBD2 as a possible D gene (5 bases). Per the germline V gene, CDR1 is MGHRA and CDR2 is YSYEKL. The ends were cut back, 3 bases at V and 1 base at J, with 10 bases in the middle. CDR3 length: 15 amino acids. The CDR3 loop reads CASSQIAHSYNEQFF. The CDR3 DNA is TGCGCCAGCAGCCAGATAGCGCATTCCTACAATGAGCAGTTCTTC.

This clonotype was picked up a small number of times. V and J are TRBV10-3 and TRBJ2-7; D unclear. The V end was cut by 6 bases, the J end by 0 bases, with 9 bases between. The germline CDR1 and CDR2 sequences are ENHRY and SYGVKD. The CDR3 consists of 13 residues. CDR3 nucleotide sequence: TGTGCCATCAGCAATCCCAACTCCTACGAGCAGTACTTC. Amino acid sequence: CAISNPNSYEQYF.

The table lists this clonotype with many counts. As DNA, the CDR3 is TGCAGCGTTGAAGATCCTGGCAGTGAAGCTTTCTTT. This translates into CSVEDPGSEAFF. The rearrangement uses TRBV29-1 and TRBJ1-1; no reliable D call. Per germline, CDR1 SQVTM and CDR2 ANQGSEA. The CDR3 is 12 amino acids. The ends were cut back, 0 bases at V and 7 bases at J, with 9 bases in the middle.

This clonotype was observed a handful of times. The chain has TRBV11-2 and TRBJ2-7, with TRBD2 matching over 13 bases. CDR3 length: 16 residues. From germline, CDR1 is SGHAT and CDR2 FQNNGV. V trimming: 5 bases; J trimming: 4 bases; junction bases outside the gene matches: 8. CDR3: CASSVGLAGVGYEQYF. CDR3 DNA: TGTGCCAGCAGCGTCGGACTAGCGGGAGTGGGTTACGAGCAGTACTTC.

The chain carries TRBV9 and TRBJ2-1, with D maybe TRBD2 (6 bases). With 5 bases removed from V and 0 bases from J, the gap between germline ends came to 18 bases. Germline lookup yields CDR1 SGDLS and CDR2 YYNGEE. The CDR3 length is 17 residues. For the CDR3, the DNA is TGTGCCAGCAGGGGATGGTCGGAGGGAAGCTCCTACAATGAGCAGTTCTTC. Its translation is CASRGWSEGSSYNEQFF. Full variable domain (rest looked up from reference TRBV9 and TRBJ2-1): DSGVTQTPKHLITATGQRVTLRCSPRSGDLSVYWYQQSLDQGLQFLIQYYNGEERAKGNILERFSAQQFPDLHSELNLSSLELGDSALYFCASRGWSEGSSYNEQFFGPGTRLTVL.

This clonotype was detected many times. V and J are TRBV10-3 and TRBJ1-5; D is unclear. Trimming cost V 0 bases and J 5 bases, with 17 bases left between them. The germline CDR1 and CDR2 sequences are ENHRY and SYGVKD. The CDR3 is made up of 17 amino acids. The chain's CDR3 is CAISESLGRAGDQPQHF. The DNA of the CDR3 is TGTGCCATCAGTGAGTCTCTGGGGAGGGCCGGGGATCAGCCCCAGCATTTT.

This clonotype was seen repeatedly, ten times or more. V usage is TRBV12-3 or TRBV12-4 and J usage is TRBJ1-2; 8 bases are shared with TRBD1. V dropped 5 bases and J dropped 7; count of bases not matched to a gene: 6. The length of the CDR3 is 13 residues. The CDR3 DNA reads as TGTGCCAGCAGTATGGACAGGGTGTCTGGCTACACCTTC. Translating it yields CASSMDRVSGYTF.

This clonotype has a handful of counts. V and J are TRBV4-1 and TRBJ2-2, with D perhaps matching TRBD2 (5 bases). Germline CDR1 MGHRA, CDR2 YSYEKL. There are 13 residues in the CDR3. Trimming shortened V by 1 base and J by 7 bases, and 7 bases separated the two germline ends. The CDR3 bases are TGCGCCAGCAGCCAAGCGGGGATCGGGGAGCTGTTTTTT. This codes for CASSQAGIGELFF.

This clonotype turned up a few times. V is TRBV4-1 and J is TRBJ2-1, with D possibly matching TRBD2 (5 bases). V lost 3 bases, J lost 0 bases, and 27 bases lay in between. Germline-derived CDR1 and CDR2 are MGHRA and YSYEKL. The CDR3 has 21 residues. The CDR3 DNA follows: TGCGCCAGCAGCCACGAAATCCCGGCCCGTAGCGACTTTTTCTCCTACAATGAGCAGTTCTTC. Translated, it gives CASSHEIPARSDFFSYNEQFF.

The sample holds a few counts of this clonotype. V usage is TRBV28 and J usage is TRBJ2-1; TRBD2 matches at 7 bases. Losses at the gene ends were 3 bases for V and 6 bases for J; bases not matched to a gene: 11. CDR3 length: 16 residues. The germline V gene has CDR1 MDHEN and CDR2 SYDVKM. The CDR3 sequence is CASSFVLSGSSNEQFF. The CDR3 DNA reads as TGTGCCAGCAGTTTCGTTCTTAGCGGGTCGAGCAATGAGCAGTTCTTC. Using reference TRBV28 and TRBJ2-1 for the parts outside the CDR3, the full variable domain is DVKVTQSSRYLVKRTGEKVFLECVQDMDHENMFWYRQDPGLGLRLIYFSYDVKMKEKGDIPEGYSVSREKKERFSLILESASTNQTSMYLCASSFVLSGSSNEQFFGPGTRLTVL.

This clonotype was seen at least ten times. This chain links TRBV29-1 with TRBJ1-1; 7 bases map to TRBD1. Looked up from germline, CDR1 is SQVTM and CDR2 is ANQGSEA. V shed 0 bases and J 3 bases; nucleotides not matched to a gene: 13. This CDR3 is built from 17 residues. This chain's CDR3 is CSVEDRGRGVSDTEAFF. CDR3 DNA: TGCAGCGTTGAAGATCGGGGCAGGGGGGTTTCCGACACTGAAGCTTTCTTT.

The rearrangement joins TRBV10-3 to TRBJ2-1, with D possibly TRBD1 on 5 matching bases. Germline assignment: CDR1 ENHRY and CDR2 SYGVKD. This CDR3 has 13 amino acids. The CDR3 DNA reads as TGTTCTACAACGGGCAGGGATGGGAATGAGCAGTTCTTC. It yields the protein CSTTGRDGNEQFF.

This clonotype came up a few times. This chain uses TRBV5-1 with TRBJ2-7, with 7 bases fitting TRBD2. Trimming removed 1 base from V and 6 bases from J; junction bases left unmatched: 4. CDR3 size: 13 residues. The germline gives CDR1 SGHRS, CDR2 YFSETQ. CDR3 DNA: TGCGCCAGCAGCTTGCTCGGGGAGGGCGAGCAGTACGTC. Residues: CASSLLGEGEQYV.

DNA for the CDR3: TGTGCCAGCAGCTTCGTTGCATCCCACAATGAGCAGTTCTTC. Residues: CASSFVASHNEQFF. The J gene is TRBJ2-1, the V gene TRBV7-3; the D is unclear. This CDR3 contains 14 residues. The V end was cut by 3 bases, the J end by 5 bases, with 11 bases between. Germline V gene lookup returns CDR1 SGHTA and CDR2 FQGTGA.

V and J are TRBV28 and TRBJ2-7; TRBD1 aligns across 7 bases. Germline V gene lookup returns CDR1 MDHEN and CDR2 SYDVKM. V shed 8 bases and J 0 bases; nucleotides not matched to a gene: 10. The CDR3 loop spans 15 amino acids. The CDR3 region is CASARPTGSSYEQYF. The CDR3 nucleotides are TGTGCCAGCGCCCGCCCGACAGGGAGCTCCTACGAGCAGTACTTC.